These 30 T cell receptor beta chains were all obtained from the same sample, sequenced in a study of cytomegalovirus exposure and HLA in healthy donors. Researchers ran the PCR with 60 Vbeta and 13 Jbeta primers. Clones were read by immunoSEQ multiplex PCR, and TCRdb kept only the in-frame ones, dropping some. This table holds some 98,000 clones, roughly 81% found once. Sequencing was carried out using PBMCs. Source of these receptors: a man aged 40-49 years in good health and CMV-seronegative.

The CDR3 coding sequence is TGCGCCAGCAGCTTGGGGACAGGTTCATCAGGCTACACCTTC. It yields the protein CASSLGTGSSGYTF. The chain links TRBV5-1 to TRBJ1-2; 7 nucleotides match TRBD1. The CDR3 consists of 14 residues. CDR1 and CDR2 (germline): SGHRS, YFSETQ. Germline trimming cut 0 bases from V and 8 bases from J; bases unmatched to any gene: 7.

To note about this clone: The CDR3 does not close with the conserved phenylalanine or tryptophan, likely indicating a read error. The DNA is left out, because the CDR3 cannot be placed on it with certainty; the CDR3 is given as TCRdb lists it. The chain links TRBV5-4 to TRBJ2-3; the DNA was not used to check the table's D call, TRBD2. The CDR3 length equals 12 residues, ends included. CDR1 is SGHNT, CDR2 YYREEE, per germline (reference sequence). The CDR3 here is CASSHGVAGEQV.

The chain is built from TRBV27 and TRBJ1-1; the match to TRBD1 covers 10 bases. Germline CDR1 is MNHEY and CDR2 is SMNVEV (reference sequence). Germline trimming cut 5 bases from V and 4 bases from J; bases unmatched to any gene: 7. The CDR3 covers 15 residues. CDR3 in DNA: TGTGCCAGCAGTACCGACAGGGGGCTAGGCACTGAAGCTTTCTTT. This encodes CASSTDRGLGTEAFF.

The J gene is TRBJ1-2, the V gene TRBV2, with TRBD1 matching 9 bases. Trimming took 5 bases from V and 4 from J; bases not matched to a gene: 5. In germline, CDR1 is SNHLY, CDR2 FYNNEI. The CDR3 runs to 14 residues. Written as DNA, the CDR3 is TGTGCCAGCAGTTTGGACAGGGGTGTCTATGGCTACACCTTC. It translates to CASSLDRGVYGYTF.

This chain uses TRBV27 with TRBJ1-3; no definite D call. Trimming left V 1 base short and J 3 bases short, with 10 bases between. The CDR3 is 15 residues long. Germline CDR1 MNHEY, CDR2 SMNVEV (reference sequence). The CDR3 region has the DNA TGTGCCAGCAGTTTATTTTTCGCCGGTGGAAACACCATATATTTT. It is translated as CASSLFFAGGNTIYF.

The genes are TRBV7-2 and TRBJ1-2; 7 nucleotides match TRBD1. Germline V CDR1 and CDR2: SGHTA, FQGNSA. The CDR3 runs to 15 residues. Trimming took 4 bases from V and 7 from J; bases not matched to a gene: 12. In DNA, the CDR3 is TGTGCCAGCAGCTCGGACCACAGGGGCGGCGGTGGCTACACCTTC. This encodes CASSSDHRGGGGYTF.

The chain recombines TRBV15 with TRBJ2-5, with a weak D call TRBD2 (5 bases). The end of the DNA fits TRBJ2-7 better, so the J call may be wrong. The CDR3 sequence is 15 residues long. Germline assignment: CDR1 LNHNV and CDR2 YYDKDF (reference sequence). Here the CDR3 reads CATSRDTGSSYEQYF. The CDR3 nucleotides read TGTGCCACCAGCAGAGATACGGGGAGCTCCTACGAGCAGTACTTC.

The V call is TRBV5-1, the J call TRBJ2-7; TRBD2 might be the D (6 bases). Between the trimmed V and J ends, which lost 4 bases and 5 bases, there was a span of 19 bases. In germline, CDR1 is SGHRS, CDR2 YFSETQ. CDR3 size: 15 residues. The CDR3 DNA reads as TGCGCCAGCAGCCGCGGGGCAGGCGGGGCGGACGAGCAGTACTTC. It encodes CASSRGAGGADEQYF.

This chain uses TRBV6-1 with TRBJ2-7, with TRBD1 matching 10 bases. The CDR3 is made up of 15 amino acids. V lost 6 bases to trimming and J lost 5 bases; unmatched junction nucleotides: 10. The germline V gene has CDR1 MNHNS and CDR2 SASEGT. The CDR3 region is CASSPMTGGLNEQYF. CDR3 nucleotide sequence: TGTGCCAGCAGCCCCATGACAGGGGGCCTGAACGAGCAGTACTTC.

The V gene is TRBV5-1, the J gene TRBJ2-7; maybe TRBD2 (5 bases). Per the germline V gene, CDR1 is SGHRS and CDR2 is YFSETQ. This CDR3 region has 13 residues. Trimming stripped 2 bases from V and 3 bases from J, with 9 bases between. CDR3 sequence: CASSFTGNYEQYF. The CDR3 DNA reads TGCGCCAGCAGCTTTACGGGAAACTACGAGCAGTACTTC.

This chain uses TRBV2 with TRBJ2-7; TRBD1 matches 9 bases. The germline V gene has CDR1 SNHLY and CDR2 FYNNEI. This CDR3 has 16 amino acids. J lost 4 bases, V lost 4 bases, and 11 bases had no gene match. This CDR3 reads CASSGVPGQGSYEQYF. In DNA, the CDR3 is TGTGCCAGCAGTGGGGTACCGGGACAGGGTTCGTACGAGCAGTACTTC.

CDR3 nucleotides: TGTGCCAGCAGCCCTATAGCGCGGGGGGGGACCTACGAGCAGTACTTC. Protein: CASSPIARGGTYEQYF. This chain uses TRBV11-2 with TRBJ2-5, with TRBD2 matching over 9 bases. The J call is doubtful: the DNA matches TRBJ2-7 better. Germline V gives CDR1 SGHAT, CDR2 FQNNGV. There are 16 residues in the CDR3.

CDR3 region: CASSKGELYNSPLHF. The CDR3 DNA reads TGTGCCAGTAGTAAGGGGGAACTCTATAATTCACCCCTCCACTTT. The V call is TRBV19, the J call TRBJ1-6, with D possibly TRBD1 on 6 matching bases. Germline lookup yields CDR1 LNHDA and CDR2 SQIVND (reference sequence). The CDR3 is made up of 15 amino acids. Trimming stripped 4 bases from V and 3 bases from J, with 10 bases between.

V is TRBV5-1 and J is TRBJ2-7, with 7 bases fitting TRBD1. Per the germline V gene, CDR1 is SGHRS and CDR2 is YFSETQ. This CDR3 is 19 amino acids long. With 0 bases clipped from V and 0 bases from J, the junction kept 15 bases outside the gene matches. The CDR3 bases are TGCGCCAGCAGCTTGGAGTTGGGCTTTCCCGGGACAGCCTCCTACGAGCAGTACTTC. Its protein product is CASSLELGFPGTASYEQYF.

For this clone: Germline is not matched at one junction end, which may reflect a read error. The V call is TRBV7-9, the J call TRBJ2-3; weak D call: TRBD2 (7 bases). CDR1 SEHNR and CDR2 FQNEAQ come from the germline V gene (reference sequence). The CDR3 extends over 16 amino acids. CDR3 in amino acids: CSSSTNREGSTDTQYF. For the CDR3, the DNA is TGTTCCAGCAGCACGAACAGGGAGGGGAGCACAGATACGCAGTATTTT.

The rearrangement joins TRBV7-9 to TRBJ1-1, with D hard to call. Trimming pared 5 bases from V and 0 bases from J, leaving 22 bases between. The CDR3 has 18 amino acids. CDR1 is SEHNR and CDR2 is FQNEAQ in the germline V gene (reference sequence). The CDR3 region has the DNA TGTGCCAGCAGCCTAGGAAGCCCGGGAGGTAGACTGAACACTGAAGCTTTCTTT. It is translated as CASSLGSPGGRLNTEAFF.

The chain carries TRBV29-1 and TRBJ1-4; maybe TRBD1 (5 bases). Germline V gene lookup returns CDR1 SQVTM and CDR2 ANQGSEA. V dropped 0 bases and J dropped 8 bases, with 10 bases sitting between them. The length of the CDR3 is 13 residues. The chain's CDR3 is CSVEEGLEEKLFF. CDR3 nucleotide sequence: TGCAGCGTTGAAGAGGGGCTTGAAGAAAAACTGTTTTTT.

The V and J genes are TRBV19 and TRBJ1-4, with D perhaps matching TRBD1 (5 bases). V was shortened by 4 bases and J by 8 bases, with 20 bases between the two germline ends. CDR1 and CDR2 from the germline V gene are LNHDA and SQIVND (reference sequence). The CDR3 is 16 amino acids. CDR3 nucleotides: TGTGCCAGTAGTACCCCTTTGGGGCTCATGGACGAAAAACTGTTTTTT. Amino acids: CASSTPLGLMDEKLFF.

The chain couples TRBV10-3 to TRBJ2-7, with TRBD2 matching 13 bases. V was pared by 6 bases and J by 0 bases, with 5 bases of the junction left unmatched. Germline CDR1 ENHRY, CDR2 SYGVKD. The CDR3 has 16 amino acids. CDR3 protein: CAIREGLAGTSYEQYF. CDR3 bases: TGTGCCATCAGGGAGGGACTAGCGGGAACCTCCTACGAGCAGTACTTC.

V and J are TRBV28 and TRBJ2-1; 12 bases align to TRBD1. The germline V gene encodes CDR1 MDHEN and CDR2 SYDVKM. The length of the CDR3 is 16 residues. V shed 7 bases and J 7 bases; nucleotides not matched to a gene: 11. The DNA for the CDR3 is TGTGCCAGCAATCCCCCCCCGGGACAGGGGGCGAATGAGCAGTTCTTC. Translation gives CASNPPPGQGANEQFF.

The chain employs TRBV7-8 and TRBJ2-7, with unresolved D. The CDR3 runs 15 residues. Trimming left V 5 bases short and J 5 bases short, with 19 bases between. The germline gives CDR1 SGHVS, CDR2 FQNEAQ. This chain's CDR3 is CASSPLEEIIDEQYF. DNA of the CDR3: TGTGCCAGCAGCCCCTTAGAGGAGATAATAGACGAGCAGTACTTC.

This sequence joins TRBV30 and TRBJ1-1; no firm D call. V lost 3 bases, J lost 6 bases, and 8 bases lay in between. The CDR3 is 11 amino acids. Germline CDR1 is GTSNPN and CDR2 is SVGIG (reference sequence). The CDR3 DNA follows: TGTGCCTGGAGCGACACTTCTGAAGCTTTCTTT. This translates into CAWSDTSEAFF. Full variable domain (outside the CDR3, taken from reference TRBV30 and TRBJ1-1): SQTIHQWPATLVQPVGSPLSLECTVEGTSNPNLYWYRQAAGRGLQLLFYSVGIGQISSEVPQNLSASRPQDRQFILSSKKLLLSDSGFYLCAWSDTSEAFFGQGTRLTVV.

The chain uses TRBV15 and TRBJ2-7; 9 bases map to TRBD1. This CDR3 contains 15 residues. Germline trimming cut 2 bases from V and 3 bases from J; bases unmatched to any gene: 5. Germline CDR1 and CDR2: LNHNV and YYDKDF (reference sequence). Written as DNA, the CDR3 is TGTGCCACCAGCAGACTCCGACAGGGGGGCTACGAGCAGTACTTC. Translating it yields CATSRLRQGGYEQYF.

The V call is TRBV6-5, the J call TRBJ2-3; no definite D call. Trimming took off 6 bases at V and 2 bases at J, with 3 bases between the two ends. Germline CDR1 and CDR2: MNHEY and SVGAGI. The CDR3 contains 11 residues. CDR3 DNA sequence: TGTGCCAGCAGCCACACAGATACGCAGTATTTT. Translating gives CASSHTDTQYF.

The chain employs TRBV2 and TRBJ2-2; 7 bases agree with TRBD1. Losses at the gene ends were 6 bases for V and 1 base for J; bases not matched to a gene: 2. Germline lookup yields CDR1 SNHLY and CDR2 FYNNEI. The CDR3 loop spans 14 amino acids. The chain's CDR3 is CASRDRLNTGELFF. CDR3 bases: TGTGCCAGCAGGGACAGGTTGAACACCGGGGAGCTGTTTTTT.

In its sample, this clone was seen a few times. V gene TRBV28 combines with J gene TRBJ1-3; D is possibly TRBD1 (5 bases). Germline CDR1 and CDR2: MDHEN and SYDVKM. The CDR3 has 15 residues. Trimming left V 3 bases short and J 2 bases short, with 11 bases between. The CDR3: CASSFSGGTGNTIYF. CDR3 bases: TGTGCCAGCAGTTTTTCCGGGGGAACTGGAAACACCATATATTTT.

For the CDR3, the DNA is TGTGCCAGCAGTCCCACAGGGCGATATGGCTACACCTTC. Residues: CASSPTGRYGYTF. The V call is TRBV25-1, the J call TRBJ1-2; the D gene is possibly TRBD1 (6 bases). The CDR3 is 13 residues long. The germline CDR1 and CDR2 sequences are MGHDK and SYGVNS. Trimming took off 5 bases at V and 5 bases at J, with 12 bases between the two ends.

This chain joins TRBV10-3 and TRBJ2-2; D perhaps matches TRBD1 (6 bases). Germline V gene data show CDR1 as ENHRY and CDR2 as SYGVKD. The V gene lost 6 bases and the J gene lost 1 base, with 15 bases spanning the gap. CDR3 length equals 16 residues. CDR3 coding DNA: TGTGCCATCAGAGACTCAGGGGTATGGAACACCGGGGAGCTGTTTTTT. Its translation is CAIRDSGVWNTGELFF.

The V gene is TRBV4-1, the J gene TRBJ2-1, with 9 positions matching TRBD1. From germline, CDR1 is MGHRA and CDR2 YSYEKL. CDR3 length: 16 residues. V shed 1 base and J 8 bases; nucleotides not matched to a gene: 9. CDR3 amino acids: CASSQADRGRVDEQFF. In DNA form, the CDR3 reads TGCGCCAGCAGCCAAGCCGACAGGGGGAGGGTCGATGAGCAGTTCTTC.

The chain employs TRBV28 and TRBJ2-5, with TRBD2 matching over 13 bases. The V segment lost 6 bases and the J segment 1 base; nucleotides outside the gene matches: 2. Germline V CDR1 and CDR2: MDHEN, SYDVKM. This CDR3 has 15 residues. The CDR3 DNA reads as TGTGCCAGCAGCAGGACTAGCGGGGGCCAAGAGACCCAGTACTTC. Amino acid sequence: CASSRTSGGQETQYF.